These T cell receptor beta chains were read from a single sample in a study of PD-L1 blockade in urothelial cancer. Sequenced by immunoSEQ multiplex PCR; TCRdb stores in-frame clones only, minus some. The sample lists tens of thousands of clones, roughly 82% occurring once. The source material was PBMCs, sampled around atezolizumab (anti-PD-L1) treatment. The source is an older man with urothelial cancer. CDR3s include the opening cysteine and the closing phenylalanine or tryptophan. Clone size is shown for a subset of rows, as once, few, many or a class of expanded clone.

TRBV4-1	TRBJ1-2	.	17	CASSQLTALYHNYGYTF
TRBV6-1	TRBJ1-6	.	14	CASSRTGYNSPLHF
TRBV19	TRBJ1-6	.	15	CASHAAGGLNSPLHF
TRBV7-9	TRBJ2-7	few	11	CASSLEAGQYF
TRBV6-5	TRBJ2-1	.	15	CASRSDGGAVNEQFF
TRBV7-6	TRBJ1-4	.	13	CASSPTGKEKLFF
TRBV18	TRBJ2-5	.	18	CASSPTGLAGASGETQYF
TRBV29-1	TRBJ2-3	.	14	CSVSGETGTDTQYF
TRBV14	TRBJ2-7	.	15	CASSQAGVFSGEQYF
TRBV29-1	TRBJ1-1	.	13	CSASSGRRTEAFF
TRBV7-2	TRBJ1-2	.	13	CASSAGGTGGYTF
TRBV5-1	TRBJ2-7	.	11	CASTGSYEQYF
TRBV2	TRBJ2-2	.	16	CASRLGLAKNTGELFF
TRBV4-1	TRBJ2-1	.	16	CASSPQPTLSHNEQFF
TRBV18	TRBJ1-1	.	16	CASSPRIIDTNTEAFF
TRBV7-2	TRBJ2-5	.	15	CASSQRTSGQETQYF
TRBV30	TRBJ1-3	.	13	CAWSVLSGNTIYF
TRBV5-4	TRBJ2-4	.	14	CASSLAGGKNIQYF
TRBV7-9	TRBJ1-2	.	15	CASSFLQGSNYGYTF
TRBV7-2	TRBJ2-7	.	13	CASSSAVPYEQYF
TRBV5-1	TRBJ1-6	.	15	CASSLSGQGGAPLHF
TRBV5-8	TRBJ1-1	.	16	CASIKFTFGQLTEAFF
TRBV7-9	TRBJ1-3	.	14	CASRADRDGNTIYF
TRBV27	TRBJ2-1	once	15	CASTWGSGAYNEQFF
TRBV2	TRBJ1-2	.	15	CASSALRTGRDGYTF
TRBV5-1	TRBJ2-1	once	15	CASSLEGRRLGEQFF
TRBV28	TRBJ2-3	.	16	CASSPHSGRAKDTQYF
TRBV18	TRBJ2-7	once	15	CASSPKGDGSYEQYF
TRBV30	TRBJ1-6	.	14	CAWSEGPRGSPLHF
TRBV28	TRBJ2-7	once	10	CASGAREQYF
TRBV14	TRBJ2-1	.	17	CASSRAIRRSSYNEQFF
TRBV11-2	TRBJ1-2	.	15	CASTPTSGNGYGYTF
TRBV5-6	TRBJ1-2	few	13	CASSLDEGDGYTF